The 10 T cell receptor beta chains below all came from one sample that was sequenced in a study of blood T cell repertoires in COVID-19. Using immunoSEQ multiplex PCR, the repertoire was profiled, and TCRdb retains in-frame clones only, with some absent. The data hold about 150,000 clones, with approximately 88% observed a single time. The sample was peripheral blood. All receptors derive from a man in his 70s with acute or convalescent COVID-19.

A few counts support this clone. This CDR3 is CASSEGWGQPYQETQYF. The DNA of the CDR3 is TGTGCCAGCAGTGAAGGATGGGGACAACCGTACCAAGAGACCCAGTACTTC. This sequence joins TRBV2 and TRBJ2-5, with D perhaps TRBD1 (6 bases). With 1 base removed from V and 0 bases from J, the gap between germline ends came to 15 bases. Per the germline V gene, CDR1 is SNHLY and CDR2 is FYNNEI. The CDR3 loop spans 17 amino acids.

The DNA for the CDR3 is TGTGCCAGCAGCCAAGTTGCACAGGGGGCGCAAGGAGGTGGCTACACCTTC. This encodes CASSQVAQGAQGGGYTF. The chain joins TRBV3-1 (or the pseudogene TRBV3-2) to TRBJ1-2, with TRBD1 matching 9 bases. CDR1 LGHDT and CDR2 YNNKEL come from the germline V gene (reference sequence). This CDR3 contains 17 residues. V lost 1 base, J lost 7 bases, and 13 bases stayed unmatched.

The V gene is TRBV6-5, the J gene TRBJ1-6, with 7 bases that match TRBD1. With 4 bases clipped from V and 5 bases from J, the junction kept 5 bases outside the gene matches. CDR3 size: 15 residues. Germline CDR1 MNHEY, CDR2 SVGAGI. The CDR3 here is CASSSPQGNNSPLHF. CDR3 coding DNA: TGTGCCAGCAGTTCCCCACAGGGGAATAATTCACCCCTCCACTTT.

This chain joins TRBV19 and TRBJ2-3, with unresolved D. The ends were cut back, 7 bases at V and 2 bases at J, with 7 bases in the middle. Germline V gives CDR1 LNHDA, CDR2 SQIVND (reference sequence). This CDR3 is built from 12 residues. The DNA for the CDR3 is TGTGCCAGTATGAGCTTCACAGATACGCAGTATTTT. Its protein is CASMSFTDTQYF.

The J gene is TRBJ2-5, the V gene TRBV28; no firm D call. The CDR3 spans 12 residues. From germline, CDR1 is MDHEN and CDR2 SYDVKM. With 3 bases removed from V and 5 bases from J, the gap between germline ends came to 7 bases. CDR3 amino acids: CASSLAGETQYF. The CDR3 DNA reads TGTGCCAGCAGTTTGGCCGGGGAGACCCAGTACTTC. The whole variable domain, remainder taken from reference TRBV28 and TRBJ2-5, is DVKVTQSSRYLVKRTGEKVFLECVQDMDHENMFWYRQDPGLGLRLIYFSYDVKMKEKGDIPEGYSVSREKKERFSLILESASTNQTSMYLCASSLAGETQYFGPGTRLLVL.

V and J are TRBV2 and TRBJ1-5, with 9 bases fitting TRBD1. The CDR3 length is 16 residues. The V and J ends lost 6 bases and 3 bases, in that order; junction bases with no gene match: 9. The germline gives CDR1 SNHLY, CDR2 FYNNEI. The CDR3 nucleotides read TGTGCCAGCAGGGACAGGGGAGGCGGCTTCAATCAGCCCCAGCATTTT. This sequence encodes CASRDRGGGFNQPQHF. Drawing the rest from reference TRBV2 and TRBJ1-5, the complete variable domain is EPEVTQTPSHQVTQMGQEVILRCVPISNHLYFYWYRQILGQKVEFLVSFYNNEISEKSEIFDDQFSVERPDGSNFTLKIRSTKLEDSAMYFCASRDRGGGFNQPQHFGDGTRLSIL.

V gene TRBV28 combines with J gene TRBJ1-2; 10 bases are a match to TRBD1. The CDR3 loop spans 12 amino acids. Germline V gene data show CDR1 as MDHEN and CDR2 as SYDVKM. V trimming: 8 bases; J trimming: 7 bases; junction bases outside the gene matches: 4. The CDR3 nucleotides read TGTGCCAGCGACAGGGGGCGTCGTGGCTACACCTTC. Encoded protein: CASDRGRRGYTF.

The chain combines TRBV5-1 with TRBJ1-1, with 8 nucleotides matching TRBD1. V gave up 2 bases and J gave up 6 bases; unmatched junction bases: 6. Germline V gives CDR1 SGHRS, CDR2 YFSETQ. This CDR3 contains 14 residues. CDR3: CASSFDRGSAEAFF. In nucleotides, the CDR3 is TGCGCCAGCAGCTTCGACAGGGGTAGCGCTGAAGCTTTCTTT.

The genes are TRBV6-6 and TRBJ2-7; maybe TRBD2 (6 bases). Germline CDR1 and CDR2: MNHNY and SVGAGI (reference sequence). This CDR3 is 14 amino acids long. V was trimmed by 0 bases and J by 6 bases, leaving 12 bases between them. The DNA for the CDR3 is TGTGCCAGCAGTTACTCGAACGGAGCGGGCGAGCAGTACTTC. Protein sequence: CASSYSNGAGEQYF.

The chain carries TRBV2 and TRBJ2-1; TRBD2 might be the D (5 bases). Deletions cut 10 bases from V and 3 bases from J, with 13 bases between. The CDR3 has 13 amino acids. The V gene's germline CDR1 is SNHLY and CDR2 FYNNEI. The CDR3 here is CATTLGSYNEQFF. The CDR3 DNA reads TGTGCCACTACCCTTGGGAGCTACAATGAGCAGTTCTTC.